A single sample gave rise to the 23 T cell receptor beta chains below, sequenced in a study of T cells in tumors after PD-1 blockade. Assay: immunoSEQ multiplex PCR; the TCRdb copy retains only in-frame clones and omits some. This table holds over 30,000 clones, 78% found once. The material sequenced was PBMCs, taken before anti-PD-1 treatment. The receptors originated from a human donor with basal cell carcinoma.

V gene TRBV3-1 (or the pseudogene TRBV3-2) combines with J gene TRBJ1-1; D may be TRBD1 (5 bases). The ends were cut back, 4 bases at V and 11 bases at J, with 17 bases in the middle. CDR1 and CDR2 (germline): LGHDT, YNNKEL (reference sequence). The CDR3 length is 13 residues. The CDR3 is CASSLLRFRDAFF. Here the CDR3 DNA reads TGTGCCAGCAGCCTCCTCCGGTTCAGGGATGCTTTCTTT.

The V and J genes are TRBV3-1 (or the pseudogene TRBV3-2) and TRBJ1-4; D perhaps matches TRBD1 (6 bases). Germline V gene lookup returns CDR1 LGHDT and CDR2 YNNKEL (reference sequence). The V gene lost 1 base and the J gene lost 7 bases, with 13 bases spanning the gap. This CDR3 is 15 amino acids long. The CDR3, as DNA: TGTGCCAGCAGCCAAGCCGGGGGGCGAGGTGAAAAACTGTTTTTT. Translation: CASSQAGGRGEKLFF.

This clone was seen more than once but under ten times. The chain is built from TRBV12-3 or TRBV12-4 and TRBJ1-6; D remains unclear. V gave up 6 bases and J gave up 11 bases, with 11 bases separating them. This CDR3 is 12 amino acids long. CDR3 sequence reads: CASSRLRTPLHF. The CDR3 bases are TGTGCCAGCAGCCGGCTGAGGACACCCCTCCACTTT.

The chain combines TRBV23-1 with TRBJ1-2, with D unresolved. TRBV23-1 is an ORF, and what it does is uncertain. This CDR3 comprises 9 residues. V shed 5 bases and J shed 5 bases, with 0 bases lying between them. In DNA form, the CDR3 reads TGCGCCAGCAGTTATGGCTACACCTTC. As protein: CASSYGYTF.

The chain has TRBV2 and TRBJ2-7; 7 bases fit TRBD1. The CDR3 consists of 12 residues. CDR1 and CDR2 from the germline V gene are SNHLY and FYNNEI. Trimming at V came to 8 bases and at J to 3 bases, leaving 4 bases not matched to a gene. The CDR3 nucleotides are TGTGCCAGCGGGACAGCTTACTACGAGCAGTACTTC. Protein sequence: CASGTAYYEQYF. The variable domain in full, completed from reference TRBV2 and TRBJ2-7, reads EPEVTQTPSHQVTQMGQEVILRCVPISNHLYFYWYRQILGQKVEFLVSFYNNEISEKSEIFDDQFSVERPDGSNFTLKIRSTKLEDSAMYFCASGTAYYEQYFGPGTRLTVT.

The chain couples TRBV7-8 to TRBJ2-2; D call uncertain. The CDR3 is 13 amino acids. CDR1 and CDR2 (germline): SGHVS, FQNEAQ. Trimming stripped 1 base from V and 4 bases from J, with 4 bases between. The CDR3, as DNA: TGTGCCAGCAGCTTAGTACGCACCGGGGAGCTGTTTTTT. Protein product: CASSLVRTGELFF.

The V gene is TRBV30, the J gene TRBJ1-4; D is undetermined. CDR3 length: 16 residues. The germline V and J ends were trimmed by 2 bases and 4 bases, with 17 bases remaining between them. Germline V gene sequence: CDR1 GTSNPN, CDR2 SVGIG (reference sequence). DNA for the CDR3: TGTGCCTGGAGTCCTGAAGGCGGGGTCGTTAATGAAAAACTGTTTTTT. Its protein is CAWSPEGGVVNEKLFF.

The DNA of the CDR3 is TGTGCCACCCTAGGCGGAGACACCTACGAGCAGTACTTC. Translating it yields CATLGGDTYEQYF. V and J are TRBV10-3 and TRBJ2-7; D ambiguous. Trimming left V 10 bases short and J 2 bases short, with 15 bases between. The CDR3 is 13 residues long. Germline CDR1 and CDR2: ENHRY and SYGVKD.

This clone was counted once. The V call is TRBV5-1, the J call TRBJ1-2; 9 bases are a match to TRBD1. V dropped 5 bases and J dropped 2; count of bases not matched to a gene: 7. Germline-derived CDR1 and CDR2 are SGHRS and YFSETQ. This CDR3 spans 15 amino acids. The CDR3 nucleotides read TGCGCCAGCAGTTCTACAGGGGGCAGGAACTATGGCTACACCTTC. Translation gives CASSSTGGRNYGYTF.

The chain uses TRBV28 and TRBJ1-4; D gene uncertain. This CDR3 has 15 residues. Trimming cost V 5 bases and J 1 base, with 11 bases left between them. Germline V gene sequence: CDR1 MDHEN, CDR2 SYDVKM. The chain's CDR3 is CASSPSTRTNEKLFF. CDR3 DNA: TGTGCCAGCAGTCCTTCGACGAGAACTAATGAAAAACTGTTTTTT.

The V and J genes are TRBV23-1 and TRBJ2-7; D not resolved. TRBV23-1 is recorded as an ORF, its role being uncertain. CDR3 length: 12 residues. The CDR3, as DNA: TGCCACCTTAAAGAAGGGCCCTACGAGCAGTACTTC. Protein: CHLKEGPYEQYF.

V is TRBV7-9 and J is TRBJ1-2; D unresolved. CDR1 SEHNR and CDR2 FQNEAQ come from the germline V gene (reference sequence). CDR3 length equals 13 residues. V was cut by 1 base and J by 8 bases, with 11 bases left in between. DNA of the CDR3: TGTGCCAGCAGCTTAGAGTTACGGGGAGGCTACACCTTC. Amino acids: CASSLELRGGYTF.

This clone has just a few counts. The genes are TRBV5-1 and TRBJ1-2; 7 bases match TRBD1. With 4 bases clipped from V and 0 bases from J, the junction kept 6 bases outside the gene matches. Germline lookup yields CDR1 SGHRS and CDR2 YFSETQ. The CDR3 spans 15 residues. DNA of the CDR3: TGCGCCAGCAGCCCTGGGGACAGCCCTAACTATGGCTACACCTTC. It yields the protein CASSPGDSPNYGYTF. Filled out from reference TRBV5-1 and TRBJ1-2, the complete variable domain reads KAGVTQTPRYLIKTRGQQVTLSCSPISGHRSVSWYQQTPGQGLQFLFEYFSETQRNKGNFPGRFSGRQFSNSRSEMNVSTLELGDSALYLCASSPGDSPNYGYTFGSGTRLTVV.

The chain is built from TRBV6-2 or TRBV6-3 and TRBJ2-7; 14 bases map to TRBD2. This CDR3 comprises 15 residues. The junction had 7 bases not matched to a gene; V was cut back by 6 bases and J by 6 bases. Germline CDR1 reads MNHEY; CDR2 reads SVGEGT. The CDR3 DNA follows: TGTGCCAGCAGCCCCGGGACTAGCGGGAGTCTCGAGCAGTACTTC. Translating gives CASSPGTSGSLEQYF.

V usage is TRBV30 and J usage is TRBJ2-7; 9 bases are shared with TRBD1. The CDR3 is 15 amino acids. From germline, CDR1 is GTSNPN and CDR2 SVGIG (reference sequence). Trimming took 0 bases from V and 3 from J; bases not matched to a gene: 6. For the CDR3, the DNA is TGTGCCTGGAGTGTTGGGGGGACAGGGAACTACGAGCAGTACTTC. Encoded protein: CAWSVGGTGNYEQYF.

J is TRBJ1-5 and V is TRBV10-2; no clear D. The CDR3 is 15 residues long. Germline assignment: CDR1 WSHSY and CDR2 SAAADI. The ends were cut back, 4 bases at V and 3 bases at J, with 13 bases in the middle. CDR3 nucleotides: TGCGCCAGCAGTGCGGCAGGAGCATACAATCAGCCCCAGCATTTT. Translating gives CASSAAGAYNQPQHF.

The CDR3 here is CASWVQGARGYGYTF. The CDR3 DNA reads as TGTGCCAGCTGGGTACAGGGGGCGCGAGGCTATGGCTACACCTTC. The genes are TRBV28 and TRBJ1-2; TRBD1 agrees at 9 bases. The CDR3 is made up of 15 amino acids. V shed 8 bases and J 4 bases; nucleotides not matched to a gene: 11. CDR1 is MDHEN and CDR2 is SYDVKM in the germline V gene.

The chain carries TRBV4-3 and TRBJ2-7, with D possibly TRBD2 on 6 matching bases. CDR3 length: 15 amino acids. Germline V gives CDR1 LGHNA, CDR2 YSLEER. Between the trimmed V and J ends, which lost 3 bases and 3 bases, there was a span of 15 bases. The CDR3 bases are TGCGCCAGCAGCCATTTAAGGGACTCTTTCTACGAGCAGTACTTC. It is translated as CASSHLRDSFYEQYF.

In its sample, this clone is medium-sized (0.01 to 0.1%). This chain uses TRBV7-6 with TRBJ1-1; 7 positions match TRBD1. Germline CDR1 SGHVS, CDR2 FNYEAQ. V shed 7 bases and J 4 bases; nucleotides not matched to a gene: 9. The CDR3 extends over 14 amino acids. This chain's CDR3 is CASTPSTGFTEAFF. CDR3 coding DNA: TGTGCCAGCACCCCATCGACAGGGTTCACTGAAGCTTTCTTT.

The V call is TRBV2, the J call TRBJ1-1, with D possibly matching TRBD1 (5 bases). This CDR3 comprises 13 residues. Trimming took off 10 bases at V and 2 bases at J, with 14 bases between the two ends. Germline values: CDR1 SNHLY, CDR2 FYNNEI. The CDR3 coding sequence is TGTGCCACCAAACAGGAGACAAACACTGAAGCTTTCTTT. It codes for CATKQETNTEAFF.

CDR3 bases: TGTGCCAGCAGCTTAGGGGCTAGCGGGATTACAGATACGCAGTATTTT. Protein: CASSLGASGITDTQYF. The chain couples TRBV11-3 to TRBJ2-3; 9 bases line up with TRBD2. The J segment lost 3 bases and the V segment lost 1 base, leaving 5 bases of the junction unmatched. CDR3 size: 16 residues. Germline values: CDR1 SGHNT, CDR2 YENEEA.

In DNA, the CDR3 is TGTGCCTGCCGCCTACAGCGGGGGTTGAACACTGAAGCTTTCTTT. Translating gives CACRLQRGLNTEAFF. The chain has TRBV30 and TRBJ1-1; TRBD1 might be the D (5 bases). This CDR3 contains 15 residues. CDR1 and CDR2 (germline): GTSNPN, SVGIG (reference sequence). Between the trimmed V and J ends, which lost 6 bases and 0 bases, there was a span of 17 bases.

This clone appeared once. The J gene is TRBJ2-5, the V gene TRBV9, with TRBD1 matching 9 bases. Germline CDR1 reads SGDLS; CDR2 reads YYNGEE. CDR3 size: 15 residues. J gave up 4 bases and V 2 bases, and 6 bases lay outside the gene matches. CDR3 DNA sequence: TGTGCCAGCAGCGTCTACAGGGGGCAAGGAGAGACCCAGTACTTC. Translated: CASSVYRGQGETQYF.